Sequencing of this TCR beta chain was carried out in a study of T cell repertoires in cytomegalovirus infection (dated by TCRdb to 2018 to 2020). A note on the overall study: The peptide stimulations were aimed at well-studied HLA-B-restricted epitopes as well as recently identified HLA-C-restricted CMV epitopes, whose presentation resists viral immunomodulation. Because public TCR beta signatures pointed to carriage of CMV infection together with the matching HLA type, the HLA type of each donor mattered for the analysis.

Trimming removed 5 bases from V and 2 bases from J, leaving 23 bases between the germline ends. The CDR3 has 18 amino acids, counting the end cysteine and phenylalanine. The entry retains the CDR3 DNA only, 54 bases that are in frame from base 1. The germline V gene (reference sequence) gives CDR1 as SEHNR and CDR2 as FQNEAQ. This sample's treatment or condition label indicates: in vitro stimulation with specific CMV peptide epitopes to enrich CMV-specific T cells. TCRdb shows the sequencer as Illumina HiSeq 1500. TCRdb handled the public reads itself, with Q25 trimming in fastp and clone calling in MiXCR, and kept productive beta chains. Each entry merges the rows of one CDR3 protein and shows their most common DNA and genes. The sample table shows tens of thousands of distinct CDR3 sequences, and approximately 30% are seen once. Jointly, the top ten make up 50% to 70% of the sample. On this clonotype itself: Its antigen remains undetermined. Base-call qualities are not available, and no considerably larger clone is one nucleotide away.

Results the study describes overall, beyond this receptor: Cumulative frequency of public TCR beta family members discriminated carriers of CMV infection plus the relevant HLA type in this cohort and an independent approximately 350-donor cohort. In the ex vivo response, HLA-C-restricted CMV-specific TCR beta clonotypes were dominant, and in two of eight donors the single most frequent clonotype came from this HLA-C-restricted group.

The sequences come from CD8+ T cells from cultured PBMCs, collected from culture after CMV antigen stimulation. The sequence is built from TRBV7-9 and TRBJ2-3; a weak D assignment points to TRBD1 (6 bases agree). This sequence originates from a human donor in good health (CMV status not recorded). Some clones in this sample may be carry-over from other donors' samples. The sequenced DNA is TGTGCCAGCAGCCTTGGATATACACGGACAGCAGACACAGATACGCAGTATTTT. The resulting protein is CASSLGYTRTADTDTQYF.